The clone carrying this T cell receptor beta chain was recorded many times. Generated by immunoSEQ multiplex PCR, the TCRdb table keeps only in-frame clones and is missing some. Among hundreds of thousands of clones, approximately 90% were seen once, and the ten largest hold approximately 2%. The source of the sample is a study of blood T cell repertoires in COVID-19. The sequenced sample was PBMCs or T cells enriched from blood (not recorded which). This TCR was recovered from a woman aged 60 to 75 in a cohort exposed to, infected with or recovered from COVID-19 (not recorded which).

The DNA of the CDR3 is TGTGCCAGCAGTAGAGTAGCGGGAGCGGGAGATACGCAGTATTTT. This gives the protein CASSRVAGAGDTQYF. The chain joins TRBV6-4 to TRBJ2-3; 9 positions match TRBD2. V lost 5 bases to trimming and J lost 5 bases; unmatched junction nucleotides: 8. CDR1 is MRHNA and CDR2 is SNTAGT in the germline V gene. The CDR3 is made up of 15 amino acids.